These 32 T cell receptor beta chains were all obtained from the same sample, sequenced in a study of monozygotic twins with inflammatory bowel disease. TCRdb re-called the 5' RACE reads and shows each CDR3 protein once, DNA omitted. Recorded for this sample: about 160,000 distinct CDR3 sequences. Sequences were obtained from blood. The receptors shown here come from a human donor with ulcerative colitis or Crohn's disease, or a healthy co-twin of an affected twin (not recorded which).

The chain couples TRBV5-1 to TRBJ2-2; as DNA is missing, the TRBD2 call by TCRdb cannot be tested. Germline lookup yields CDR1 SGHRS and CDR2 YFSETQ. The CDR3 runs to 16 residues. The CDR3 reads CASSTGLAAFTGELFF.

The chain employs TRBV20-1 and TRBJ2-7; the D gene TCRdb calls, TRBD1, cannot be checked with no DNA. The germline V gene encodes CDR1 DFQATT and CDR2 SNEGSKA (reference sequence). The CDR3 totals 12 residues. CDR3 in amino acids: CSARVDRGEQYF.

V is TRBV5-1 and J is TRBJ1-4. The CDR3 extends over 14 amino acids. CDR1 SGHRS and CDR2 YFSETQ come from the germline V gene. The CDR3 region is CASSLRGPNEKLFF.

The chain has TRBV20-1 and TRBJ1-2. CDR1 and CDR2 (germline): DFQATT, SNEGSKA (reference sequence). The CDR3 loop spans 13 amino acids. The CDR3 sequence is CSASEGANYGYTF.

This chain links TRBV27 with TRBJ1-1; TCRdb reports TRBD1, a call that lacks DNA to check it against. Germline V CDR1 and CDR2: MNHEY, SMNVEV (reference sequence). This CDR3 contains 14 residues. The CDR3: CASSRYRTDTEAFF.

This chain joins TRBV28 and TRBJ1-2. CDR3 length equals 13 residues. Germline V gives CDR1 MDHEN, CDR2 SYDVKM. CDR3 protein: CASSINANYGYTF.

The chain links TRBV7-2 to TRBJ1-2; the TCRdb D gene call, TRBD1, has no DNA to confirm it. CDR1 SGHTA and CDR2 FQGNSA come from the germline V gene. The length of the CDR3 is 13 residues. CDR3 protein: CASSLEGAVGYTF.

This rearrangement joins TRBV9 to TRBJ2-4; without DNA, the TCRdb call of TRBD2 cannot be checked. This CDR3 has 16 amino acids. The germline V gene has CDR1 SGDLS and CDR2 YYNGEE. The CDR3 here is CASSVEGTSVGNIQYF. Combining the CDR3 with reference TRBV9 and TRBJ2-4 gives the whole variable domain DSGVTQTPKHLITATGQRVTLRCSPRSGDLSVYWYQQSLDQGLQFLIQYYNGEERAKGNILERFSAQQFPDLHSELNLSSLELGDSALYFCASSVEGTSVGNIQYFGAGTRLSVL.

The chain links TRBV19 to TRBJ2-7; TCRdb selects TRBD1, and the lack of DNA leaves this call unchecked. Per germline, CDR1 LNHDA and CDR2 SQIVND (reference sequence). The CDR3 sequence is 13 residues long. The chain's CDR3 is CASSVTGASEQYF.

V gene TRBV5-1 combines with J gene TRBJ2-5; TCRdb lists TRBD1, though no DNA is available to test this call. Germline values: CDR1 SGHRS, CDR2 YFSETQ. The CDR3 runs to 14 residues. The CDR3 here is CASRWQAGQETQYF. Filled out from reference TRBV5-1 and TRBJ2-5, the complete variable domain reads KAGVTQTPRYLIKTRGQQVTLSCSPISGHRSVSWYQQTPGQGLQFLFEYFSETQRNKGNFPGRFSGRQFSNSRSEMNVSTLELGDSALYLCASRWQAGQETQYFGPGTRLLVL.

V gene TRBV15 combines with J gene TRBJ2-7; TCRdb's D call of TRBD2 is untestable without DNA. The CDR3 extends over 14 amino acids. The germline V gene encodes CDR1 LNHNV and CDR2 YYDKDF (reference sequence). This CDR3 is CATSRTTQGHEQYF.

The CDR3 sequence is CSASRGEAKNIQYF. The chain has TRBV20-1 and TRBJ2-4; without DNA, the TCRdb call of TRBD1 cannot be checked. Looked up from germline, CDR1 is DFQATT and CDR2 is SNEGSKA (reference sequence). The CDR3 runs to 14 residues.

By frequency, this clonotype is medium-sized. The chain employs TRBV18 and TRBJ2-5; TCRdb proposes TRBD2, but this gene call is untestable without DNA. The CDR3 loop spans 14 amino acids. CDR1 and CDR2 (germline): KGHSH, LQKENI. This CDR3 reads CASSPTRPSETQYF.

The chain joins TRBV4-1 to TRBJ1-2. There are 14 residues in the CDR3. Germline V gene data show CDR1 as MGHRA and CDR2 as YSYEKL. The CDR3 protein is CASSQAQGSYGYTF.

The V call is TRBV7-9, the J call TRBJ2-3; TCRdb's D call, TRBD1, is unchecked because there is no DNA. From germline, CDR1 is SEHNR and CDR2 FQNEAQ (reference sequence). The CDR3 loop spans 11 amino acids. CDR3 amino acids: CASTPSDTQYF.

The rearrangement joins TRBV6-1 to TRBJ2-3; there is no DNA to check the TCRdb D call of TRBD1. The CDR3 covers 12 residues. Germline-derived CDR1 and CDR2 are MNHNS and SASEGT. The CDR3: CAITPGTDTQYF.

CDR3 residues: CASSLVLAGDTSYNEQFF. The chain links TRBV5-1 to TRBJ2-1; TCRdb indicates TRBD2, and absent DNA this call remains unverified. The CDR3 has 18 amino acids. Germline CDR1 and CDR2: SGHRS and YFSETQ.

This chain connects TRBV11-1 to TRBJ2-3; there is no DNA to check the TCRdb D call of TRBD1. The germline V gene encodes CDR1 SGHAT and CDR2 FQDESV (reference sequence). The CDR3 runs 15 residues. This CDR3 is CASSPGDRETDTQYF.

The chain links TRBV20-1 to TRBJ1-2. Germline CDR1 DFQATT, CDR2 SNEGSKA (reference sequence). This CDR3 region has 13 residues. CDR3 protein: CSARDRGYYGYTF.

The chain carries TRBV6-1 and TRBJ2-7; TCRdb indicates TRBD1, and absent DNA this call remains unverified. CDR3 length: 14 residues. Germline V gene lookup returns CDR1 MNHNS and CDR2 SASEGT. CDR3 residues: CASSARDGPYEQYF.

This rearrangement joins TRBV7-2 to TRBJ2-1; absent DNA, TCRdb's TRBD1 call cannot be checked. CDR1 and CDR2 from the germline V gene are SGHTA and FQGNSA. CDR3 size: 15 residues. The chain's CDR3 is CASSKQESSYNEQFF.

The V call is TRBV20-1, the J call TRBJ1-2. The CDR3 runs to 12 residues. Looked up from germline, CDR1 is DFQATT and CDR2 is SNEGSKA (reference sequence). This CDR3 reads CSAGQHNYGYTF.

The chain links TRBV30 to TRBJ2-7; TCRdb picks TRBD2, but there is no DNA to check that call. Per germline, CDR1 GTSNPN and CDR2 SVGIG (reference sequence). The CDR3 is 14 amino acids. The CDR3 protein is CAWSVAGLRYEQYF.

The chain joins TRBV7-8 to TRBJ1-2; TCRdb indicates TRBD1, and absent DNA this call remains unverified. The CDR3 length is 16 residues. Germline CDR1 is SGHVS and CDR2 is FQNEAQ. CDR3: CASSPPGTSRENGYTF.

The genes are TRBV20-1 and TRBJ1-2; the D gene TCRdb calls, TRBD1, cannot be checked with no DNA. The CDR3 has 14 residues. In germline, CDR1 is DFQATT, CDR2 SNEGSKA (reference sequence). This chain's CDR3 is CSAMPGQGRYGYTF.

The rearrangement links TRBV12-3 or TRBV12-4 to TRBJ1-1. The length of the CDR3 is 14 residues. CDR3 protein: CASSLRDRNTEAFF.

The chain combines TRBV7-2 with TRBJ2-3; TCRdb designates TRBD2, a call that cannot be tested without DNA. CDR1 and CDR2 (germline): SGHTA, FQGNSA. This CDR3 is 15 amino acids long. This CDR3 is CASSSTRASTDTQYF.

The CDR3 region is CATSDPGSPYNEQFF. The V gene is TRBV24-1, the J gene TRBJ2-1; TCRdb outputs TRBD1, but without DNA this stays unchecked. Germline V gene data show CDR1 as KGHDR and CDR2 as SFDVKD. There are 15 residues in the CDR3.

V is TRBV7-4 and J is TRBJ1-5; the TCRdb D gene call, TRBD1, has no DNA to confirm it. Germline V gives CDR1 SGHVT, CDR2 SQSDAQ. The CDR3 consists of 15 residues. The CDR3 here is CASIDIGTGYQPQHF.

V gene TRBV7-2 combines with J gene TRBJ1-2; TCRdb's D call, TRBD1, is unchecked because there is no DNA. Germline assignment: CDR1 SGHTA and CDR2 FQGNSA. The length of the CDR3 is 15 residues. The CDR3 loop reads CASSLEPQEYYGYTF.

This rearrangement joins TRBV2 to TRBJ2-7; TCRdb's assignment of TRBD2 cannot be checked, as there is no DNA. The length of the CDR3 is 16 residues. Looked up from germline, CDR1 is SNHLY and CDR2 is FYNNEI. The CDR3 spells CASEETSGGEGYEQYF.

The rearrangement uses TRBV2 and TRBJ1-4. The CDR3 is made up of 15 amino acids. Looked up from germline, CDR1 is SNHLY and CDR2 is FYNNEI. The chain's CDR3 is CASSGRPATNEKLFF.